One and the same sample provided the 3 T cell receptor beta chains below, sequenced in a study of beta chain features in type 1 diabetes. Expressed TCRB transcripts were sequenced because the isolated RNA had all been reverse transcribed beforehand. Data came from immunoSEQ multiplex PCR; TCRdb stores just in-frame clones and leaves some out. The data show 150,000 to 180,000 clones, with over 8.5% seen just once and roughly 2% held by the top ten. Sample: central memory CD4+ T cells from blood. The receptors stem from a man younger than 35 in good health.

The V gene is TRBV6-5, the J gene TRBJ1-5; D remains unclear. Germline V gene data show CDR1 as MNHEY and CDR2 as SVGAGI. The CDR3 has 13 amino acids. With 2 bases removed from V and 9 bases from J, the gap between germline ends came to 11 bases. CDR3 residues: CASSYAFLGPQHF. CDR3 DNA: TGTGCCAGCAGTTACGCTTTCCTTGGGCCCCAGCATTTT.

The chain links TRBV11-1 to TRBJ1-3; the D is unclear. The CDR3 length is 15 residues. Germline-derived CDR1 and CDR2 are SGHAT and FQDESV (reference sequence). Trimming removed 2 bases from V and 0 bases from J, with 8 bases in between. This CDR3 reads CASSLRKTSGNTIYF. The DNA for the CDR3 is TGTGCCAGCAGCTTACGGAAGACCTCTGGAAACACCATATATTTT. Together with reference TRBV11-1 and TRBJ1-3, the CDR3 gives the full variable domain: EAEVAQSPRYKITEKSQAVAFWCDPISGHATLYWYRQILGQGPELLVQFQDESVVDDSQLPKDRFSAERLKGVDSTLKIQPAELGDSAMYLCASSLRKTSGNTIYFGEGSWLTVV.

The chain combines TRBV28 with TRBJ2-7; TRBD2 matches 10 bases. V shed 8 bases and J 4 bases; nucleotides not matched to a gene: 14. This CDR3 comprises 16 residues. Per the germline V gene, CDR1 is MDHEN and CDR2 is SYDVKM. The CDR3 here is CASPPRERGGTYEQYF. DNA of the CDR3: TGTGCCAGCCCCCCTCGGGAGCGGGGGGGAACTTACGAGCAGTACTTC. Variable domain in full (rest from reference TRBV28 and TRBJ2-7): DVKVTQSSRYLVKRTGEKVFLECVQDMDHENMFWYRQDPGLGLRLIYFSYDVKMKEKGDIPEGYSVSREKKERFSLILESASTNQTSMYLCASPPRERGGTYEQYFGPGTRLTVT.